This T cell receptor (beta chain) came from a study of shared clonotypes between healthy human individuals. Some clones are missing from TCRdb's copy, which holds only in-frame ones; the method was immunoSEQ multiplex PCR. The table lists over a million clones, more than 75% of them singletons, with under 0.8% in the top ten. This clone has more than one count but fewer than ten. Germline V gene lookup returns CDR1 SNHLY and CDR2 FYNNEI. With V trimmed by 4 bases and J by 5 bases, 4 bases remained unmatched. This CDR3 region has 14 residues. V is TRBV2 and J is TRBJ2-3; 9 positions match TRBD1. What was sequenced was memory CD4+ T cells from PBMCs. Subset given: CD45RA-negative fraction. This TCR derives from a man younger than 35 in good health. Some clones in this sample may be carry-over from other donors' samples. The CDR3 DNA reads TGTGCCAGCAGTGCACAGGGGGCGGAAGATACGCAGTATTTT. This encodes CASSAQGAEDTQYF.